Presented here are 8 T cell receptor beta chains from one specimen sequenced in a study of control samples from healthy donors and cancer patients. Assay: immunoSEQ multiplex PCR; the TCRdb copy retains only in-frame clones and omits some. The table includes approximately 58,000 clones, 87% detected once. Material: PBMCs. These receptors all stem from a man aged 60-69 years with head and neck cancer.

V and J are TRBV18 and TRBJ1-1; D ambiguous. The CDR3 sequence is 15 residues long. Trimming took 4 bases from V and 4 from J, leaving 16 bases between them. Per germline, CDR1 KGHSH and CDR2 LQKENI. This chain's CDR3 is CASSQSTTWATEAFF. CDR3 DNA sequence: TGTGCCAGCTCACAGTCGACAACCTGGGCCACTGAAGCTTTCTTT.

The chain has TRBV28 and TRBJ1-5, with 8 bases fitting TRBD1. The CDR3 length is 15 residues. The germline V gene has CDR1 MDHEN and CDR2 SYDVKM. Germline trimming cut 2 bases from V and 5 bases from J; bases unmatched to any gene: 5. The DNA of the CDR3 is TGTGCCAGCAGTTTACCGGACAGGGTAGATCAGCCCCAGCATTTT. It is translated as CASSLPDRVDQPQHF.

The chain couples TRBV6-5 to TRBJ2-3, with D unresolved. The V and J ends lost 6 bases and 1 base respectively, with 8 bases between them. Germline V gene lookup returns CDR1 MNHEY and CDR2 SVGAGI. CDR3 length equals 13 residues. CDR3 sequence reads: CASRSLGTDTQYF. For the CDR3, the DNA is TGTGCCAGCAGGTCACTTGGCACAGATACGCAGTATTTT.

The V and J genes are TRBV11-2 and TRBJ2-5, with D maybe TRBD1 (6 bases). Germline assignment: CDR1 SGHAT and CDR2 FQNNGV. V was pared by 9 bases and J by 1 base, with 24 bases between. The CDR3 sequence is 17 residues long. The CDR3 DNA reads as TGTGCCAGACGGGGACCACATTTCGGACAGCCCCAAGAGACCCAGTACTTC. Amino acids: CARRGPHFGQPQETQYF. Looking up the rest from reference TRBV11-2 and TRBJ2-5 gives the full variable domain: EAGVAQSPRYKIIEKRQSVAFWCNPISGHATLYWYQQILGQGPKLLIQFQNNGVVDDSQLPKDRFSAERLKGVDSTLKIQPAKLEDSAVYLCARRGPHFGQPQETQYFGPGTRLLVL.

The CDR3 DNA follows: TGTGCCAGCTCACCACAGGGGGCCGGACTTGAAGCTTTCTTT. Protein sequence: CASSPQGAGLEAFF. The gene calls are TRBV18 and TRBJ1-1; 7 bases are shared with TRBD1. The CDR3 length is 14 residues. The junction had 6 bases not matched to a gene; V was cut back by 1 base and J by 7 bases. Germline values: CDR1 KGHSH, CDR2 LQKENI. Full variable domain (remainder filled in from reference TRBV18 and TRBJ1-1): NAGVMQNPRHLVRRRGQEARLRCSPMKGHSHVYWYRQLPEEGLKFMVYLQKENIIDESGMPKERFSAEFPKEGPSILRIQQVVRGDSAAYFCASSPQGAGLEAFFGQGTRLTVV.

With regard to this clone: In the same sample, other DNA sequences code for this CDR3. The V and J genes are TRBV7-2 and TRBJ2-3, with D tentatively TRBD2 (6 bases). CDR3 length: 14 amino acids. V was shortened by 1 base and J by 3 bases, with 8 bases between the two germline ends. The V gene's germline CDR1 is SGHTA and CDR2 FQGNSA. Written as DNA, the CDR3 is TGTGCCAGCAGCTTAGGGCTAGCGACAGATACGCAGTATTTT. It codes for CASSLGLATDTQYF.

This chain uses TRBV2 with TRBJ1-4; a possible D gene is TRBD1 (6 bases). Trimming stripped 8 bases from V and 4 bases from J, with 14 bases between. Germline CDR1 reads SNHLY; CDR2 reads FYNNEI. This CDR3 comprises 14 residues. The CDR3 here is CASRQAANNEKLFF. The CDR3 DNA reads TGTGCCAGCCGACAGGCCGCAAATAATGAAAAACTGTTTTTT.

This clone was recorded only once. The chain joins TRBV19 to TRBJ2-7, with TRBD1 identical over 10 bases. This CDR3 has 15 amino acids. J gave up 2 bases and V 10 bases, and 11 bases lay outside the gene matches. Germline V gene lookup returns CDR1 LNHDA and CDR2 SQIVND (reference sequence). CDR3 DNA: TGTGCCACCATGGACCCGGGACAGGGGACCTACGAGCAGTACTTC. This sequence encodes CATMDPGQGTYEQYF.